One sample yielded the 23 T cell receptor beta chains listed below, sequenced in a study of blood T cells in healthy people across ages. The authors ran a second PCR of about 7 to 12 cycles using a sample-barcoded 5' primer and a J-beta primer mix. TCRdb re-derived calls from the 5' RACE reads in MiXCR, one entry per CDR3 protein. The profile shows over 700,000 distinct CDR3 sequences, roughly 50% of them singletons. Sequences were obtained from blood. The receptor set was obtained from a man aged 80 or over in good health.

This clonotype has at least ten counts. This chain joins TRBV7-2 and TRBJ2-7; 10 nucleotides match TRBD2. CDR3 length: 18 amino acids. The germline V gene encodes CDR1 SGHTA and CDR2 FQGNSA. The ends lost 1 base at V and 1 base at J; junction bases unmatched: 10. The CDR3, as DNA: TGTGCCAGCAGCTTAGTGGCGGTAGCGGGAGGTCGATCCTACGAGCAGTACTTC. This sequence encodes CASSLVAVAGGRSYEQYF.

V gene TRBV20-1 combines with J gene TRBJ2-3; TRBD2 aligns across 9 bases. The CDR3 has 14 amino acids. Germline V CDR1 and CDR2: DFQATT, SNEGSKA (reference sequence). V lost 6 bases, J lost 14 bases, and 18 bases stayed unmatched. The DNA of the CDR3 is TGCAGTGCCCGTAGCGGGAGTGGGCACAGATACGCGTATTTT. Amino acids: CSARSGSGHRYAYF.

This clonotype was seen a few times. This chain connects TRBV20-1 to TRBJ1-5; 11 nucleotides agree with TRBD1. The CDR3 length is 14 residues. Losses at the gene ends were 6 bases for V and 11 bases for J; bases not matched to a gene: 12. Germline loops: CDR1 DFQATT, CDR2 SNEGSKA (reference sequence). CDR3 DNA: TGCAGTGCCGGACAGGGGGCAGGGTTGGGGGCCCAGCATTTT. Translation gives CSAGQGAGLGAQHF.

This chain joins TRBV27 and TRBJ2-3; TRBD2 matches 9 bases. CDR1 and CDR2 from the germline V gene are MNHEY and SMNVEV (reference sequence). The CDR3 sequence is 16 residues long. V was pared by 6 bases and J by 14 bases, with 21 bases of the junction left unmatched. CDR3 sequence reads: CASSRPGIAGARYAYF. The CDR3 nucleotides are TGTGCCAGCAGCCGCCCGGGAATAGCGGGAGCGAGATACGCGTATTTT.

This clonotype was seen only once. The CDR3 DNA reads TGTGCCAGCATCCTGGGTAGCGGGAGAAATGAGCAGTACTTC. This codes for CASILGSGRNEQYF. This rearrangement joins TRBV6-6 to TRBJ2-7; 9 positions agree with TRBD2. The trim removed 7 bases at V and 7 bases at J, leaving 11 bases unmatched. This CDR3 comprises 14 residues. Germline assignment: CDR1 MNHNY and CDR2 SVGAGI (reference sequence).

There are a few counts of this clonotype. The chain joins TRBV3-1 to TRBJ2-6, with TRBD2 matching 8 bases. The CDR3 loop spans 18 amino acids. Germline CDR1 reads LGHDT; CDR2 reads YNNKEL (reference sequence). J lost 4 bases, V lost 4 bases, and 12 bases had no gene match. CDR3 DNA: TGTGCCAGCAGCCCCGTTTTGCCAGCGGGAGTGGGGGCCAACGTCCTGACTTTC. Translating gives CASSPVLPAGVGANVLTF.

This clonotype was found a few times. J is TRBJ2-3 and V is TRBV27, with 7 nucleotides matching TRBD2. The CDR3 spans 16 residues. Germline values: CDR1 MNHEY, CDR2 SMNVEV (reference sequence). With 4 bases clipped from V and 2 bases from J, the junction kept 9 bases outside the gene matches. The CDR3 DNA reads TGTGCCAGCAGTTCCCCGACTAGCCTCCCCACAGATACGCAGTATTTT. The encoded protein is CASSSPTSLPTDTQYF.

Concerning this clonotype: Given a much more abundant clone one base away, this may be a read error. The chain couples TRBV20-1 to TRBJ2-1; D is perhaps TRBD1 (6 bases). V gave up 0 bases and J gave up 10 bases, with 19 bases separating them. Germline CDR1 is DFQATT and CDR2 is SNEGSKA (reference sequence). The CDR3 runs 15 residues. The CDR3 region is CSARDLDRSSYEQFF. DNA of the CDR3: TGCAGTGCTAGAGATCTGGACAGAAGCTCCTACGAGCAGTTCTTC.

The V and J genes are TRBV9 and TRBJ1-4, with a weak D call TRBD1 (5 bases). The CDR3 has 16 amino acids. Per germline, CDR1 SGDLS and CDR2 YYNGEE. V lost 2 bases and J lost 2, with 13 bases in between. The CDR3 bases are TGTGCCAGCAGCGTCGGACATCGGGCGACTAATGAAAAACTGTTTTTT. This sequence encodes CASSVGHRATNEKLFF.

V gene TRBV4-1 combines with J gene TRBJ1-2, with D possibly TRBD1 on 5 matching bases. The CDR3 is 13 residues long. V lost 0 bases and J 4 bases, leaving 6 bases between the germline ends. Germline V gene lookup returns CDR1 MGHRA and CDR2 YSYEKL. CDR3 protein: CASSQERGYGYTF. The CDR3 bases are TGCGCCAGCAGCCAAGAGAGGGGCTATGGCTACACCTTC.

CDR3 in DNA: TGCAGCACAGGACGAGCGCTTGGGAATGAGCAGTTCTTC. This sequence encodes CSTGRALGNEQFF. V usage is TRBV29-1 and J usage is TRBJ2-1; tentatively, D is TRBD1 (5 bases). Trimming removed 8 bases from V and 7 bases from J, with 18 bases in between. The CDR3 contains 13 residues. The germline V gene has CDR1 SQVTM and CDR2 ANQGSEA.

The table lists this clonotype with a few counts. The chain is built from TRBV4-2 and TRBJ2-1, with 7 nucleotides matching TRBD2. The CDR3 runs to 15 residues. V shed 1 base and J 2 bases; nucleotides not matched to a gene: 2. The germline V gene encodes CDR1 LGHNA and CDR2 YNFKEQ. The CDR3 here is CASSQASGTYNEQFF. In nucleotides, the CDR3 is TGTGCCAGCAGCCAAGCTAGCGGTACCTACAATGAGCAGTTCTTC.

The V call is TRBV2, the J call TRBJ2-1; D not certain. Trimming stripped 0 bases from V and 5 bases from J, with 11 bases between. The CDR3 has 15 residues. Germline CDR1 and CDR2: SNHLY and FYNNEI. CDR3: CASSEARTLHNEQFF. In DNA form, the CDR3 reads TGTGCCAGCAGTGAAGCGCGGACGTTACACAATGAGCAGTTCTTC. The complete variable domain, with remaining parts taken from reference TRBV2 and TRBJ2-1, reads EPEVTQTPSHQVTQMGQEVILRCVPISNHLYFYWYRQILGQKVEFLVSFYNNEISEKSEIFDDQFSVERPDGSNFTLKIRSTKLEDSAMYFCASSEARTLHNEQFFGPGTRLTVL.

Only a few counts were recorded for this clonotype. The junction and the germline gene differ at one end; a read error may be behind it. The chain recombines TRBV3-1 with TRBJ2-3; D gene uncertain. Germline CDR1 and CDR2: LGHDT and YNNKEL (reference sequence). This CDR3 has 12 amino acids. CDR3 coding DNA: TGTGCCAGCAGCCAACTTTCAGACACGCAGTATTTT. Amino acids: CASSQLSDTQYF.

There are a few counts of this clonotype. The V call is TRBV5-1, the J call TRBJ2-7; unclear D gene. With 3 bases removed from V and 0 bases from J, the gap between germline ends came to 10 bases. Germline V gene data show CDR1 as SGHRS and CDR2 as YFSETQ. This CDR3 has 14 amino acids. CDR3: CASSSGPGSYEQYF. CDR3 DNA sequence: TGCGCCAGCAGCTCTGGACCCGGCTCCTACGAGCAGTACTTC.

The V call is TRBV3-1, the J call TRBJ1-6; 8 bases align to TRBD1. CDR1 is LGHDT, CDR2 YNNKEL, per germline (reference sequence). V dropped 6 bases and J dropped 9; count of bases not matched to a gene: 13. The CDR3 has 16 residues. This CDR3 is CASSRDRGSLSSPLHF. The CDR3 bases are TGTGCCAGCAGTAGAGACAGGGGATCGTTGAGTTCACCCCTCCACTTT.

This clonotype came up a few times. V and J are TRBV20-1 and TRBJ2-7; 7 bases are a match to TRBD1. This CDR3 is 14 amino acids long. CDR1 and CDR2 from the germline V gene are DFQATT and SNEGSKA (reference sequence). J was trimmed by 2 bases and V by 0 bases; bases with no gene match: 4. CDR3 protein: CSARDLGQTYEQYF. In nucleotides, the CDR3 is TGCAGTGCTAGAGATTTGGGACAGACCTACGAGCAGTACTTC.

This clonotype showed up just a few times. The V gene is TRBV11-1, the J gene TRBJ2-1; a weak D match, TRBD2 (5 bases). The germline V gene has CDR1 SGHAT and CDR2 FQDESV (reference sequence). V was clipped by 1 base and J by 0 bases, with 13 bases between them. The CDR3 has 17 residues. CDR3 sequence: CASSLDDSESSYNEQFF. The CDR3 DNA reads as TGTGCCAGCAGCTTAGATGATAGCGAGAGCTCCTACAATGAGCAGTTCTTC.

The chain employs TRBV27 and TRBJ2-1, with a possible D match to TRBD2 (6 bases). Germline values: CDR1 MNHEY, CDR2 SMNVEV (reference sequence). V lost 6 bases and J lost 9, with 12 bases in between. This CDR3 comprises 12 residues. The CDR3 region is CASSLLGGEQFF. For the CDR3, the DNA is TGTGCCAGCAGCCTATTGGGGGGTGAGCAGTTCTTC.

This clonotype was detected only a few times. The chain recombines TRBV14 with TRBJ2-3; 10 bases are a match to TRBD2. The germline gives CDR1 SGHDN, CDR2 FVKESK. This CDR3 comprises 17 residues. After removal of 1 base from V and 14 bases from J, the junction contained 18 bases not matched to a gene. In nucleotides, the CDR3 is TGTGCCAGCAGCCAAGTCGAAATAGCGGGAGGAGACAGATACGCGTATTTT. Protein sequence: CASSQVEIAGGDRYAYF.

In DNA form, the CDR3 reads TGTGCCAGCAGCTCCCGCCCAGCGGGAAAAACAGATACGCAGTATTTT. Protein: CASSSRPAGKTDTQYF. This chain joins TRBV7-3 and TRBJ2-3, with 7 bases identical to TRBD2. Trimming took 4 bases from V and 3 from J; bases not matched to a gene: 10. The CDR3 spans 16 residues. Germline CDR1 SGHTA, CDR2 FQGTGA.

The chain carries TRBV2 and TRBJ2-3, with D unclear. The CDR3 totals 16 residues. The V end lost 1 base, the J end lost 2 bases, and 13 bases lay between the germline ends. Germline values: CDR1 SNHLY, CDR2 FYNNEI. For the CDR3, the DNA is TGTGCCAGCAGTGAAGGTCGACGGAGAGACACAGATACGCAGTATTTT. Its translation is CASSEGRRRDTDTQYF.

This clonotype appeared a few times. The chain uses TRBV5-1 and TRBJ1-2; 7 positions match TRBD1. This CDR3 is built from 13 residues. Germline V CDR1 and CDR2: SGHRS, YFSETQ. J gave up 7 bases and V 4 bases, and 7 bases lay outside the gene matches. Here the CDR3 DNA reads TGCGCCAGCAGCATCGGGACAGCCGGTGGCTACACCTTC. It codes for CASSIGTAGGYTF. Complete variable domain (other parts from reference TRBV5-1 and TRBJ1-2): KAGVTQTPRYLIKTRGQQVTLSCSPISGHRSVSWYQQTPGQGLQFLFEYFSETQRNKGNFPGRFSGRQFSNSRSEMNVSTLELGDSALYLCASSIGTAGGYTFGSGTRLTVV.